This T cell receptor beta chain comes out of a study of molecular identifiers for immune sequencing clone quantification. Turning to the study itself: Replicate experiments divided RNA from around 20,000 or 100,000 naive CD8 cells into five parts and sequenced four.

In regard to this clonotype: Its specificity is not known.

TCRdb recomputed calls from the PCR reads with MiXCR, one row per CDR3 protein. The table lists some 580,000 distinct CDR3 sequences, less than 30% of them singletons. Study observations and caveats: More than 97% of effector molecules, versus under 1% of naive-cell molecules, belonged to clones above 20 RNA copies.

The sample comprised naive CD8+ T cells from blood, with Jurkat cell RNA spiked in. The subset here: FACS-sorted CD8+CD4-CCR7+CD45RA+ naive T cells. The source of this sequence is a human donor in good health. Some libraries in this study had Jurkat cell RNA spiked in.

CDR3 sequence (DNA): TGTGCCAGCAGCCAAGCCGGGCTAGCCCTATACACAGATACGCAGTATTTT. This codes for CASSQAGLALYTDTQYF. The chain carries TRBV14 and TRBJ2-3, with a tentative D call TRBD2 (5 bases). There are 17 residues in the CDR3. Trimming shortened V by 1 base and J by 2 bases, and 16 bases separated the two germline ends. CDR1 is SGHDN, CDR2 FVKESK, per germline.